This entry lists 29 T cell receptor beta chains sequenced from one sample in a study of blood T cells in healthy people across ages. Primed by a sample-barcoded 5' primer and a J-beta primer mix, a second PCR proceeded for about 6 to 11 cycles. TCRdb analysed the 5' RACE reads with MiXCR anew, one entry per CDR3 protein. The table includes 550,000 to 700,000 distinct CDR3 sequences, approximately 27% detected once. Material for sequencing was blood. These receptors were obtained from a woman aged 65 to 85 in good health.

This clonotype was picked up a small number of times. V and J are TRBV20-1 and TRBJ2-3, with a weak D call TRBD1 (5 bases). This CDR3 region has 13 residues. Germline CDR1 DFQATT, CDR2 SNEGSKA (reference sequence). V was clipped by 5 bases and J by 0 bases, with 9 bases between them. The CDR3 DNA is TGCAGTGCTGACGACAGAAGCACAGATACGCAGTATTTT. The encoded protein is CSADDRSTDTQYF.

V is TRBV15 and J is TRBJ1-2, with D possibly being TRBD1 (6 bases). Trimming removed 0 bases at V and 0 bases at J, with 11 bases between. CDR1 LNHNV and CDR2 YYDKDF come from the germline V gene (reference sequence). The CDR3 contains 16 residues. The CDR3 coding sequence is TGTGCCACCAGCAGAGATCCAGGGGCACCTAACTATGGCTACACCTTC. It is translated as CATSRDPGAPNYGYTF.

The chain links TRBV10-3 to TRBJ2-2; 9 nucleotides align to TRBD1. V lost 9 bases, J lost 0 bases, and 11 bases stayed unmatched. The CDR3 runs to 17 residues. CDR1 ENHRY and CDR2 SYGVKD come from the germline V gene. Here the CDR3 reads CAIHPGQGDSNTGELFF. CDR3 bases: TGTGCCATTCATCCGGGACAGGGTGATTCGAACACCGGGGAGCTGTTTTTT.

This chain connects TRBV6-5 to TRBJ2-5, with TRBD1 matching 9 bases. The end of the DNA fits TRBJ2-7 better, so the J call may be wrong. The CDR3 loop spans 16 amino acids. In germline, CDR1 is MNHEY, CDR2 SVGAGI. CDR3 sequence (DNA): TGTGCCAGCAGTTACGGACTGACAGGGGGGCCATACGAGCAGTACTTC. Amino acid sequence: CASSYGLTGGPYEQYF.

J is TRBJ1-2 and V is TRBV7-2, with D maybe TRBD1 (5 bases). The germline gives CDR1 SGHTA, CDR2 FQGNSA. V lost 7 bases, J lost 6 bases, and 21 bases lay in between. This CDR3 contains 15 residues. CDR3 sequence reads: CASTFRTGTADGYTF. CDR3 nucleotides: TGTGCCAGCACCTTCCGTACCGGGACGGCGGATGGCTACACCTTC.

The chain has TRBV3-1 and TRBJ1-2; D gene uncertain. This CDR3 contains 14 residues. V was cut by 0 bases and J by 4 bases, with 9 bases left in between. Per germline, CDR1 LGHDT and CDR2 YNNKEL (reference sequence). The CDR3 loop reads CASSQESAGYGYTF. The CDR3, as DNA: TGTGCCAGCAGCCAAGAATCGGCAGGCTATGGCTACACCTTC.

The chain combines TRBV7-9 with TRBJ1-2; 9 bases align to TRBD1. The V and J ends lost 6 bases and 4 bases, in that order; junction bases with no gene match: 15. Germline-derived CDR1 and CDR2 are SEHNR and FQNEAQ (reference sequence). The CDR3 loop spans 17 amino acids. As DNA, the CDR3 is TGTGCCAGCAGACCCGGGACAGGGATGGTCGGGAGCTATGGCTACACCTTC. As protein: CASRPGTGMVGSYGYTF.

V and J are TRBV7-2 and TRBJ2-7; 7 bases match TRBD1. The germline V gene encodes CDR1 SGHTA and CDR2 FQGNSA. V lost 4 bases, J lost 5 bases, and 11 bases stayed unmatched. This CDR3 contains 15 residues. The CDR3 region has the DNA TGTGCCAGCAGCTCACGCCCCCAGGGGGTTGACGAGCAGTACTTC. Translating it yields CASSSRPQGVDEQYF.

The rearrangement links TRBV12-3 or TRBV12-4 to TRBJ2-1; no reliable D call. This CDR3 has 11 residues. The V and J ends lost 5 bases and 7 bases respectively, with 6 bases between them. CDR3 in DNA: TGTGCCAGCAGTCAAATGAATGAGCAGTTCTTC. Its translation is CASSQMNEQFF.

The rearrangement uses TRBV29-1 and TRBJ2-5; TRBD2 agrees at 7 bases. CDR3 length: 15 residues. With V trimmed by 2 bases and J by 4 bases, 10 bases remained unmatched. CDR1 is SQVTM, CDR2 ANQGSEA, per germline. In DNA form, the CDR3 reads TGCAGCGTTGAAATTGGGTCTAGCGGAGGAGAGACCCAGTACTTC. It specifies CSVEIGSSGGETQYF. Supplemented by reference TRBV29-1 and TRBJ2-5, the full variable domain reads SAVISQKPSRDICQRGTSLTIQCQVDSQVTMMFWYRQQPGQSLTLIATANQGSEATYESGFVIDKFPISRPNLTFSTLTVSNMSPEDSSIYLCSVEIGSSGGETQYFGPGTRLLVL.

The rearrangement joins TRBV6-5 to TRBJ2-7; D gene ambiguous. The germline V gene has CDR1 MNHEY and CDR2 SVGAGI. The V end was cut by 3 bases, the J end by 1 base, with 13 bases between. This CDR3 has 15 amino acids. The CDR3 sequence is CASSYGGRSSYEQYF. The DNA for the CDR3 is TGTGCCAGCAGTTATGGTGGTCGGTCTTCCTACGAGCAGTACTTC.

In this sample, this clonotype turned up a few times. The rearrangement links TRBV2 to TRBJ1-4; 9 positions match TRBD1. The length of the CDR3 is 15 residues. Germline trimming cut 3 bases from V and 8 bases from J; bases unmatched to any gene: 7. CDR1 SNHLY and CDR2 FYNNEI come from the germline V gene. The CDR3: CASSDSGQGREKLFF. CDR3 DNA sequence: TGTGCCAGCAGTGACTCTGGACAGGGGAGGGAAAAACTGTTTTTT.

This clonotype was seen a few times. The chain carries TRBV20-1 and TRBJ1-6; D gene uncertain. The CDR3 is 14 residues long. CDR1 DFQATT and CDR2 SNEGSKA come from the germline V gene (reference sequence). The germline V and J ends were trimmed by 6 bases and 0 bases, with 9 bases remaining between them. The CDR3 region is CSAAILSYNSPLHF. The CDR3 DNA sequence: TGCAGTGCCGCCATTCTCTCCTATAATTCACCCCTCCACTTT.

CDR3 in amino acids: CASSLNKPTGELFF. The CDR3 coding sequence is TGTGCCAGCAGCTTAAACAAACCCACCGGGGAGCTGTTTTTT. The rearrangement links TRBV7-9 to TRBJ2-2; unclear D gene. V dropped 2 bases and J dropped 4 bases, with 8 bases sitting between them. Germline values: CDR1 SEHNR, CDR2 FQNEAQ (reference sequence). This CDR3 has 14 residues.

This clonotype came up a few times. This chain connects TRBV7-2 to TRBJ2-1; D gene ambiguous. Germline loops: CDR1 SGHTA, CDR2 FQGNSA. V lost 2 bases to trimming and J lost 14 bases, with 16 bases between them. The CDR3 consists of 13 residues. The CDR3 region has the DNA TGTGCCAGCAGCTTAACCCCCAGTGGCGAGGAGTTCTTC. It is translated as CASSLTPSGEEFF.

The chain combines TRBV7-3 with TRBJ2-3, with 10 bases identical to TRBD2. The CDR3 has 17 amino acids. V gave up 1 base and J gave up 2 bases; unmatched junction bases: 6. Germline lookup yields CDR1 SGHTA and CDR2 FQGTGA. The CDR3 region is CASSLMASGGPTDTQYF. CDR3 coding DNA: TGTGCCAGCAGCTTAATGGCTAGCGGGGGACCCACAGATACGCAGTATTTT.

This clonotype was counted between two and nine times. The rearrangement uses TRBV12-3 or TRBV12-4 and TRBJ2-1; D gene unclear. Trimming left V 3 bases short and J 0 bases short, with 9 bases between. The CDR3 spans 15 residues. CDR3 DNA: TGTGCCAGCAGTTTTGGCGAAAGCTCCTACAATGAGCAGTTCTTC. Protein product: CASSFGESSYNEQFF.

This chain uses TRBV20-1 with TRBJ2-3, with unresolved D. Trimming stripped 5 bases from V and 6 bases from J, with 18 bases between. This CDR3 comprises 14 residues. CDR1 and CDR2 (germline): DFQATT, SNEGSKA (reference sequence). The CDR3 reads CSAASPLLPDTQYF. The CDR3 DNA reads TGCAGTGCTGCCAGCCCTCTTCTACCGGATACGCAGTATTTT.

V is TRBV7-9 and J is TRBJ2-7, with D perhaps TRBD1 (6 bases). The V end was cut by 6 bases, the J end by 3 bases, with 21 bases between. This CDR3 region has 16 residues. Germline V gene lookup returns CDR1 SEHNR and CDR2 FQNEAQ (reference sequence). CDR3 nucleotides: TGTGCCAGCAGTTCAATAGGGGGAAGAGGGCTCTACGAGCAGTACTTC. It yields the protein CASSSIGGRGLYEQYF.

V usage is TRBV12-3 or TRBV12-4 and J usage is TRBJ2-5; 11 bases fit TRBD1. The CDR3 consists of 15 residues. J was trimmed by 5 bases and V by 6 bases; bases with no gene match: 8. The CDR3 DNA is TGTGCCAGCAGCCGGACAGGGGGCAATTTCGAGACCCAGTACTTC. It encodes CASSRTGGNFETQYF.

This clonotype was counted only a few times. As the CDR3 is not closed by the conserved phenylalanine or tryptophan, this likely results from a read error. Because the CDR3's place on the DNA is in doubt, the DNA is left out and the CDR3 is given as listed by TCRdb. The V and J genes are TRBV30 and TRBJ1-2; the table's TRBD1 call for D was not verified on the DNA. Germline CDR1 is GTSNPN and CDR2 is SVGIG (reference sequence). The CDR3 numbers 12 amino acids, ends counted. CDR3 protein: CAWKPQWGSIRL.

CDR3 amino acids: CASVGGQGARGYTF. CDR3 coding DNA: TGTGCCAGCGTTGGGGGACAGGGGGCGCGTGGCTACACCTTC. This sequence joins TRBV27 and TRBJ1-2; TRBD1 matches 12 bases. J was trimmed by 7 bases and V by 8 bases; bases with no gene match: 8. CDR3 length: 14 amino acids. Per germline, CDR1 MNHEY and CDR2 SMNVEV (reference sequence).

This clonotype was seen a single time. For the CDR3, the DNA is TGTGCCAGCAGTTCCGGGACAGGGGGGGTATACGAGCAGTACTTC. Protein sequence: CASSSGTGGVYEQYF. The V and J genes are TRBV6-5 and TRBJ2-7; 11 positions match TRBD1. The trim removed 4 bases at V and 4 bases at J, leaving 6 bases unmatched. This CDR3 region has 15 residues. Per germline, CDR1 MNHEY and CDR2 SVGAGI.

V and J are TRBV24-1 and TRBJ2-5; D is perhaps TRBD1 or TRBD2 (5 bases each). Looked up from germline, CDR1 is KGHDR and CDR2 is SFDVKD. The CDR3 consists of 16 residues. The ends were cut back, 5 bases at V and 5 bases at J, with 20 bases in the middle. CDR3 in amino acids: CATSVPPGRTEETQYF. The DNA for the CDR3 is TGTGCCACCAGTGTTCCGCCGGGACGGACTGAGGAGACCCAGTACTTC.

This clonotype has at least ten counts. The V gene is TRBV29-1, the J gene TRBJ2-1; D not resolved. CDR3 length: 11 residues. V gave up 5 bases and J gave up 7 bases, with 9 bases separating them. The V gene's germline CDR1 is SQVTM and CDR2 ANQGSEA. In DNA form, the CDR3 reads TGCAGCGTTCACGCCCTGAATGAGCAGTTCTTC. Translating it yields CSVHALNEQFF.

This clonotype appeared a few times. The chain combines TRBV19 with TRBJ2-7; perhaps TRBD2 as D (6 bases). This CDR3 has 14 residues. Germline CDR1 reads LNHDA; CDR2 reads SQIVND (reference sequence). Deletions cut 1 base from V and 5 bases from J, with 12 bases between. The CDR3 reads CASSIGGGSHEQYF. The CDR3 DNA follows: TGTGCCAGTAGTATAGGCGGAGGGTCCCACGAGCAGTACTTC. Supplemented by reference TRBV19 and TRBJ2-7, the full variable domain reads DGGITQSPKYLFRKEGQNVTLSCEQNLNHDAMYWYRQDPGQGLRLIYYSQIVNDFQKGDIAEGYSVSREKKESFPLTVTSAQKNPTAFYLCASSIGGGSHEQYFGPGTRLTVT.

This clonotype was counted between two and nine times. The conserved closing phenylalanine or tryptophan is absent in this CDR3, likely reflecting a read error. The DNA is omitted, as the CDR3 cannot be located on it reliably, and the CDR3 follows TCRdb's listing. The chain carries TRBV18 and TRBJ1-2. Germline CDR1 is KGHSH and CDR2 is LQKENI. The CDR3 length is 16 residues, termini included. CDR3 in amino acids: CASSPGGSRENYGCTI.

The chain employs TRBV6-2 or TRBV6-3 and TRBJ2-5, with a weak D call TRBD2 (6 bases). CDR1 and CDR2 (germline): MNHEY, SVGEGT. This CDR3 is built from 15 residues. Trimming left V 2 bases short and J 4 bases short, with 14 bases between. The CDR3 bases are TGTGCCAGCAGTTACCTCGGGGGTCAGGGAGAGACCCAGTACTTC. Translating gives CASSYLGGQGETQYF.

This clonotype appeared a few times. The CDR3 sequence: CATSDTKVSSYEQYF. In DNA form, the CDR3 reads TGTGCCACCAGTGATACGAAGGTTAGCTCCTACGAGCAGTACTTC. The chain carries TRBV24-1 and TRBJ2-7; D is unclear. The CDR3 is 15 amino acids. CDR1 is KGHDR and CDR2 is SFDVKD in the germline V gene. V lost 3 bases and J lost 0, with 11 bases in between.